A single sample gave rise to the 22 T cell receptor beta chains below, sequenced in a study of T-cell reconstitution after alpha-beta-depleted transplantation in children. Unique molecular identifiers were incorporated into the prepared TCRbeta library. TCRdb reprocessed the PCR reads with MiXCR, giving one entry per CDR3 protein. The profile shows roughly 490,000 distinct CDR3 sequences, around 10% of them singletons. The sequencing here drew on PBMCs, mostly from graft donor cells, taken 180 days after TCRalphabeta/CD19-depleted stem cell transplant. These receptors were obtained from a female patient aged 2-10 years who had a stem cell transplant for aplastic anemia, so the T cells may come from the graft donor.

There are a few counts of this clonotype. This chain joins TRBV7-3 and TRBJ1-1; 7 bases match TRBD1. CDR1 is SGHTA, CDR2 FQGTGA, per germline. V was clipped by 4 bases and J by 4 bases; unmatched bases: 3. This CDR3 has 13 amino acids. The CDR3 protein is CASSSGGGTEAFF. CDR3 coding DNA: TGTGCCAGCAGCTCAGGGGGGGGCACTGAAGCTTTCTTT.

The table lists this clonotype with many counts. The chain links TRBV15 to TRBJ2-1; no reliable D call. Germline loops: CDR1 LNHNV, CDR2 YYDKDF (reference sequence). CDR3 length: 17 residues. The V end lost 2 bases, the J end lost 3 bases, and 17 bases lay between the germline ends. CDR3 in DNA: TGTGCCACCAGCAGACGCGGACCGACGGATTTCTACAATGAGCAGTTCTTC. This sequence encodes CATSRRGPTDFYNEQFF.

This clonotype was counted between two and nine times. This chain uses TRBV19 with TRBJ2-2, with D possibly called TRBD1 or TRBD2 (6 bases each). CDR1 LNHDA and CDR2 SQIVND come from the germline V gene (reference sequence). The CDR3 runs to 14 residues. With 6 bases removed from V and 4 bases from J, the gap between germline ends came to 12 bases. The CDR3 sequence is CASRSGASTGELFF. For the CDR3, the DNA is TGTGCCAGTAGATCGGGGGCCAGCACCGGGGAGCTGTTTTTT.

The genes are TRBV12-3 or TRBV12-4 and TRBJ1-6, with D perhaps matching TRBD1 (5 bases). The CDR3 loop spans 16 amino acids. V was trimmed by 6 bases and J by 7 bases, leaving 19 bases between them. This CDR3 reads CASSPRQGQLNSPLHF. The CDR3 DNA sequence: TGTGCCAGCAGCCCAAGACAAGGACAACTAAATTCACCCCTCCACTTT.

This clonotype has ten or more counts. The chain is built from TRBV5-8 and TRBJ2-7; the D is unclear. CDR1 and CDR2 from the germline V gene are SGHTS and YDEGEE. This CDR3 region has 12 residues. V lost 0 bases and J lost 2, with 3 bases in between. This CDR3 is CASSLGAYEQYV. The CDR3 DNA follows: TGTGCCAGCAGCTTGGGAGCCTACGAGCAGTACGTC.

Notes on this clonotype: A junction boundary mismatches the germline segment, possibly from a read error. This chain uses TRBV28 with TRBJ2-6; possibly TRBD2 for D (7 bases). Germline CDR1 and CDR2: MDHEN and SYDVKM. The CDR3 runs to 14 residues. The CDR3 sequence is CASTGGSGANGLTF. CDR3 coding DNA: TGTGCCAGCACGGGGGGCTCTGGGGCCAACGGCCTGACTTTC.

J is TRBJ1-2 and V is TRBV9; D remains ambiguous. Germline V lookup: CDR1 SGDLS, CDR2 YYNGEE. V dropped 6 bases and J dropped 5 bases, with 17 bases sitting between them. CDR3 size: 14 residues. The CDR3 reads CASNTPGQSYGYTF. CDR3 in DNA: TGTGCCAGCAATACTCCGGGCCAAAGTTATGGCTACACCTTC.

This clonotype was seen repeatedly, ten times or more. The chain links TRBV6-5 to TRBJ2-3; perhaps TRBD2 as D (5 bases). V was pared by 0 bases and J by 2 bases, with 15 bases between. CDR3 length: 17 amino acids. The V gene's germline CDR1 is MNHEY and CDR2 SVGAGI. In DNA form, the CDR3 reads TGTGCCAGCAGTTACTCCCTGGACTTCTTATACACAGATACGCAGTATTTT. Protein: CASSYSLDFLYTDTQYF.

This chain connects TRBV20-1 to TRBJ2-1; TRBD2 might be the D (5 bases). This CDR3 has 13 amino acids. Germline lookup yields CDR1 DFQATT and CDR2 SNEGSKA (reference sequence). V lost 2 bases and J 7 bases, leaving 12 bases between the germline ends. The CDR3 loop reads CSARIRGGNEQFF. CDR3 DNA sequence: TGCAGTGCTAGAATCCGGGGTGGGAATGAGCAGTTCTTC.

The chain combines TRBV20-1 with TRBJ1-3; no clear D gene. V lost 6 bases and J 1 base, leaving 10 bases between the germline ends. CDR3 length: 13 amino acids. CDR1 is DFQATT and CDR2 is SNEGSKA in the germline V gene (reference sequence). The CDR3 region has the DNA TGCAGTGCAATGGGGAGGTCTGGAAACACCATATATTTT. Translating gives CSAMGRSGNTIYF.

This clonotype was detected only a few times. The chain combines TRBV9 with TRBJ2-7, with 9 bases lining up with TRBD1. This CDR3 has 15 residues. CDR1 is SGDLS, CDR2 YYNGEE, per germline. The V gene end was trimmed by 2 bases and the J gene end by 2 bases; junction bases not matched to a gene: 5. The CDR3 here is CASSVGQGNPYEQYF. As DNA, the CDR3 is TGTGCCAGCAGCGTCGGACAGGGGAATCCCTACGAGCAGTACTTC.

This clonotype was recorded many times. V gene TRBV5-1 combines with J gene TRBJ2-1; weak D call: TRBD2 (5 bases). Trimming took off 3 bases at V and 4 bases at J, with 11 bases between the two ends. Germline V gene lookup returns CDR1 SGHRS and CDR2 YFSETQ. This CDR3 spans 14 amino acids. The CDR3 DNA sequence: TGCGCCAGCAGCTCGGGGTTGTTGTACAATGAGCAGTTCTTC. Translating it yields CASSSGLLYNEQFF.

This chain uses TRBV6-5 with TRBJ1-5; D might be TRBD1 (6 bases). This CDR3 is built from 15 residues. Trimming took 0 bases from V and 3 from J, leaving 9 bases between them. Germline-derived CDR1 and CDR2 are MNHEY and SVGAGI. The DNA for the CDR3 is TGTGCCAGCAGTTACTCAGGGGGGAACAATCAGCCCCAGCATTTT. Amino acids: CASSYSGGNNQPQHF.

This clonotype was counted many times. The chain employs TRBV6-1 and TRBJ2-1, with TRBD2 identical over 11 bases. CDR1 and CDR2 from the germline V gene are MNHNS and SASEGT. Trimming removed 4 bases from V and 0 bases from J; junction bases left unmatched: 8. This CDR3 contains 18 residues. The CDR3 loop is CASSVASGGSSSYNEQFF. In DNA form, the CDR3 reads TGTGCCAGCAGTGTCGCTAGCGGGGGGTCGAGCTCCTACAATGAGCAGTTCTTC.

This clonotype came up many times. The chain couples TRBV5-1 to TRBJ2-1; D gene unclear. Germline loops: CDR1 SGHRS, CDR2 YFSETQ. The CDR3 extends over 11 amino acids. V was clipped by 5 bases and J by 3 bases, with 3 bases between them. The CDR3 protein is CASRDYNEQFF. CDR3 nucleotides: TGCGCCAGCAGAGACTACAATGAGCAGTTCTTC.

The chain is built from TRBV20-1 and TRBJ2-1; no clear D. Per germline, CDR1 DFQATT and CDR2 SNEGSKA (reference sequence). CDR3 length: 14 amino acids. Trimming took 6 bases from V and 2 from J, leaving 14 bases between them. Here the CDR3 reads CSASSRSTYNEQFF. CDR3 nucleotides: TGCAGTGCAAGTTCTCGCAGCACCTACAATGAGCAGTTCTTC.

This clonotype was detected a few times. The genes are TRBV5-1 and TRBJ1-1, with 8 bases matching TRBD1. Germline-derived CDR1 and CDR2 are SGHRS and YFSETQ. The CDR3 is made up of 15 amino acids. After removal of 3 bases from V and 6 bases from J, the junction contained 10 bases not matched to a gene. In DNA form, the CDR3 reads TGCGCCAGCAGCTCGCCGACAGGGGTGGGTGCTGAAGCTTTCTTT. Translated, it gives CASSSPTGVGAEAFF.

The chain uses TRBV3-1 and TRBJ2-5; TRBD2 agrees at 7 bases. CDR3 size: 15 residues. V lost 4 bases and J lost 3; bases outside the gene matches: 8. CDR1 is LGHDT and CDR2 is YNNKEL in the germline V gene (reference sequence). The chain's CDR3 is CASSLGREIEETQYF. The CDR3 DNA sequence: TGTGCCAGCAGCCTCGGGCGGGAGATCGAAGAGACCCAGTACTTC.

In this sample, this clonotype turned up many times. The chain links TRBV5-1 to TRBJ2-1; D ambiguous. The CDR3 loop spans 15 amino acids. V lost 4 bases and J lost 0, with 11 bases in between. In germline, CDR1 is SGHRS, CDR2 YFSETQ. The CDR3 loop reads CASSHRWSSYNEQFF. The CDR3 DNA reads TGCGCCAGCAGCCATCGGTGGAGCTCCTACAATGAGCAGTTCTTC.

This clonotype came up a few times. This chain connects TRBV14 to TRBJ2-7; 8 bases match TRBD2. There are 14 residues in the CDR3. CDR1 is SGHDN, CDR2 FVKESK, per germline. With 4 bases clipped from V and 5 bases from J, the junction kept 7 bases outside the gene matches. The CDR3 sequence: CASSRQREIHEQYF. The CDR3 coding sequence is TGTGCCAGCAGCCGACAGCGGGAGATCCACGAGCAGTACTTC.

The gene calls are TRBV27 and TRBJ1-2, with D tentatively TRBD1 (6 bases). This CDR3 has 13 residues. The V gene's germline CDR1 is MNHEY and CDR2 SMNVEV (reference sequence). Trimming removed 3 bases from V and 7 bases from J, with 12 bases in between. The CDR3 spells CASSLTGVVGYTF. The DNA for the CDR3 is TGTGCCAGCAGTTTGACAGGTGTGGTTGGCTACACCTTC.

There are a few counts of this clonotype. V gene TRBV7-9 combines with J gene TRBJ2-3, with 8 bases fitting TRBD1. The CDR3 sequence is 15 residues long. Unmatched junction bases numbered 5, after V lost 2 bases and J lost 4 bases. Germline V CDR1 and CDR2: SEHNR, FQNEAQ (reference sequence). Here the CDR3 reads CASSLIRGQSDTQYF. DNA for the CDR3: TGTGCCAGCAGCTTAATCAGGGGGCAGTCAGATACGCAGTATTTT.